This T cell receptor (delta chain) derives from a study of gamma-delta chains in newborns, infants, children. Across the whole study: Microbial exposure reportedly drives polyclonal innate γδ T cell expansion after birth.

Trimming took off 0 bases at V and 2 bases at J, with 28 bases between the two ends. Germline values: CDR1 TSWWSYY, CDR2 QGS. The CDR3 covers 21 residues. TCRdb fed the reads into CATT to redo clone calling. The table shows 8,900 or so delta-chain clones, with less than 2% occurring only once. This clone was seen only a few times. The sequence came from a child who was a newborn, infant or young child, either healthy, febrile or measles-vaccinated (not recorded which). J is TRDJ1 and V is TRDV1; D tentatively fits TRDD2 or TRDD3 (6 bases each). Sequences were obtained from blood. The CDR3 reads CALGELGSSWGPQWSTDKLIF. The CDR3 DNA reads as TGTGCTCTTGGGGAACTAGGATCTTCCTGGGGACCCCAATGGAGTACCGATAAACTCATCTTT.